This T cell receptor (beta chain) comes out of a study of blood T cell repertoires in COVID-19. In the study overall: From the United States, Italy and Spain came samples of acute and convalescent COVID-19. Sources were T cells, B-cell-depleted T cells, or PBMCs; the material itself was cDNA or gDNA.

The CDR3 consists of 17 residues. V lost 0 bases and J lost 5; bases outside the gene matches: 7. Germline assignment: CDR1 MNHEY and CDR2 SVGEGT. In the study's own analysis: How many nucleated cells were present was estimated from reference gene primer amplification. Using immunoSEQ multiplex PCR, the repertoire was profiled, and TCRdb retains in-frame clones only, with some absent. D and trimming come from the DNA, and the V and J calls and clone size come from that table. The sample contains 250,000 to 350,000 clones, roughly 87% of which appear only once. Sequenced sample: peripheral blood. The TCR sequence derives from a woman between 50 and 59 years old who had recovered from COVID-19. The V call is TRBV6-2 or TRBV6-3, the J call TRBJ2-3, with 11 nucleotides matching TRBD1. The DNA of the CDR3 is TGTGCCAGCAGTTACTCCACGGGACAGGGGGTGAAAGATACGCAGTATTTT. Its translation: CASSYSTGQGVKDTQYF.